This TCR beta chain was identified during a study of blood T cell repertoires in COVID-19. On the study more broadly: Samples taken during acute and convalescent COVID-19 were collected in the United States, Italy and Spain.

Produced via immunoSEQ multiplex PCR; TCRdb's table is partial and in-frame only. The repertoire holds roughly 90,000 clones, with roughly 88% as singletons. With V trimmed by 2 bases and J by 5 bases, 4 bases remained unmatched. There are 14 residues in the CDR3. Germline-derived CDR1 and CDR2 are LNHDA and SQIVND (reference sequence). V is TRBV19 and J is TRBJ2-3; 7 bases match TRBD2. The material sequenced was peripheral blood. The origin of this receptor is an elderly woman with COVID-19, enrolled during active disease. CDR3 bases: TGTGCCAGTAGTATATCAGGCGGGAGAGATACGCAGTATTTT. This codes for CASSISGGRDTQYF.